This T cell receptor beta chain was profiled in a study of T cell responses to AZD1222 COVID-19 vaccine. Here immunoSEQ multiplex PCR was the method, and the copy in TCRdb shows in-frame clones only, minus some. The data contain 150,000 to 200,000 clones, around 86% of them singletons. V trimming: 4 bases; J trimming: 9 bases; junction bases outside the gene matches: 9. Germline V gives CDR1 MNHGY, CDR2 SAAAGT. The CDR3 has 14 residues. The TCR was taken from an adult in good health. The chain links TRBV6-8 to TRBJ1-2; 9 bases align to TRBD1. The specimen comprised peripheral blood, sampled on day 0 of MenACWY control vaccination. The CDR3 loop reads CASSSTGGVRSYTF. The CDR3, as DNA: TGTGCCAGCAGTTCCACAGGGGGCGTTAGAAGCTACACCTTC.